This T cell receptor (beta chain) was sequenced during a study of blood T cells in healthy people across ages. In the study overall: T cells yielded about one barcoded beta molecule per two cells through template switching.

Next came a second PCR, run for about 6 to 11 cycles, which used a sample-barcoded 5' primer along with a J-beta primer mix. Tags on each cDNA molecule came from a template-switch adaptor with 12 random nucleotides. Samples each returned at least 3 million CDR3-containing paired-end reads. TCRdb processed the 5' RACE reads anew with MiXCR; each CDR3 protein has one entry. The table records approximately 1,700,000 distinct CDR3 sequences, 39% of them present only once. Germline loops: CDR1 LNHDA, CDR2 SQIVND (reference sequence). V shed 6 bases, J shed 5 bases, and the junction held 13 bases outside the gene matches. This CDR3 comprises 16 residues.

Material: blood. This TCR came from a human donor in good health. V gene TRBV19 combines with J gene TRBJ2-5; 9 nucleotides agree with TRBD1. CDR3 nucleotide sequence: TGTGCCAGTAGCTTAAATCCGGGACAGGGCTGGGAGACCCAGTACTTC. Translated: CASSLNPGQGWETQYF. The entire variable domain, with the rest obtained from reference TRBV19 and TRBJ2-5, is as follows: DGGITQSPKYLFRKEGQNVTLSCEQNLNHDAMYWYRQDPGQGLRLIYYSQIVNDFQKGDIAEGYSVSREKKESFPLTVTSAQKNPTAFYLCASSLNPGQGWETQYFGPGTRLLVL.